The TCR beta chain under discussion was sequenced for a study of long-term antiretroviral therapy in people with HIV. Study-wide results and limits: Spans of CDR3 length were tighter for HIV repertoires than for controls. Researchers lacked any data on ART adherence, viral resistance or therapy changes.

The run of the v3.0 immunoSEQ assay was at survey level. The method was immunoSEQ multiplex PCR; TCRdb's version includes in-frame clones alone and lacks a portion of them. The table shows tens of thousands of clones, with about 94% occurring only once. For this clone: Its antigen is not identified.

Germline loops: CDR1 WNHNN, CDR2 SYGVQD (reference sequence). Trimming shortened V by 1 base and J by 3 bases, and 10 bases separated the two germline ends. This CDR3 has 14 residues. The chain employs TRBV10-1 and TRBJ2-7; D is undetermined. This sequence was found in a woman in her forties with HIV. Here the sequenced sample was unsorted PBMCs, taken about 6.7 years after starting antiretroviral therapy. CDR3 region: CASSEYQDGYEQYF. CDR3 nucleotides: TGCGCCAGCAGTGAGTATCAGGACGGCTACGAGCAGTACTTC.